This T cell receptor (beta chain) comes out of a study of identical twins. TCRdb fed the 5' RACE reads into MiXCR, producing one record per CDR3 protein. The profile shows 450,000 to 650,000 distinct CDR3 sequences, 12% to 15% of them singletons. General study findings and limits: Abundant cord blood beta clonotypes carried fewer insertions; memory repertoires showed none. Excess sharing by twins proved weaker in beta out-of-frame sequences. Conclusions came from cross-sectional statistical analysis, not from following the same donors. When twins shared out-of-frame alpha sequences, those sequences had excess low generation probability.

This clonotype has just one count. Its antigen is unidentified. This may be a read error, as it is one base from a much larger clone. The CDR3 is 16 amino acids. Germline loops: CDR1 LGHDT, CDR2 YNNKEL (reference sequence). These records were also assigned to another study, of yellow fever vaccine responses in identical twins.

The sample was CD4+ T cells sorted from blood. The chain is built from TRBV3-1 and TRBJ2-1, with D possibly TRBD2 on 6 matching bases. This receptor was taken from a woman aged 18-29 years in good health. CDR3 in amino acids: CACSIRGSGSYNEQFF. The CDR3 DNA sequence: TGTGCCTGCAGCATTCGGGGGAGTGGCTCCTACAATGAGCAGTTCTTC.